This passage covers 27 T cell receptor beta chains from one sample sequenced in a study of CD8 T cells in ankylosing spondylitis. Study-wide results and limits: A TCR beta motif of 7 or 8 highly homologous variants appeared characteristic of ankylosing spondylitis blood.

For these TCRs, the target antigens are not known. TCRdb re-called the 5' RACE reads with MiXCR, one entry per CDR3 protein. Of more than 250,000 distinct CDR3 sequences listed, 8% are singletons. The specimen sequenced was blood, either unsorted or a sorted T cell fraction (not recorded which). These receptors were taken from a male donor with ankylosing spondylitis.

The chain has TRBV4-2 and TRBJ2-3; weak D call: TRBD2 (6 bases). This CDR3 contains 17 residues. Deletions cut 1 base from V and 3 bases from J, with 17 bases between. Germline V gives CDR1 LGHNA, CDR2 YNFKEQ. The CDR3 DNA reads as TGTGCCAGCAGCCAAGGGCGGGGAGCTAGGCCGACAGATACGCAGTATTTT. As protein: CASSQGRGARPTDTQYF.

Many counts were recorded for this clonotype. V is TRBV28 and J is TRBJ2-2, with D possibly matching TRBD2 (5 bases). The CDR3 covers 17 residues. Germline-derived CDR1 and CDR2 are MDHEN and SYDVKM. The V end lost 6 bases, the J end lost 3 bases, and 20 bases lay between the germline ends. The chain's CDR3 is CASSSGSLRAHTGELFF. The CDR3 DNA is TGTGCCAGCAGCTCAGGAAGCTTGCGGGCTCACACCGGGGAGCTGTTTTTT.

This clonotype was counted only a few times. V is TRBV5-1 and J is TRBJ2-3; the match to TRBD2 covers 11 bases. Trimming at V came to 1 base and at J to 0 bases, leaving 4 bases not matched to a gene. The CDR3 totals 17 residues. Germline lookup yields CDR1 SGHRS and CDR2 YFSETQ. The CDR3 bases are TGCGCCAGCAGCTTGCGGGGACTAGCGGCCAGCACAGATACGCAGTATTTT. It encodes CASSLRGLAASTDTQYF.

In its sample, this clonotype was seen many times. The chain uses TRBV5-1 and TRBJ2-7; D not certain. With 4 bases removed from V and 6 bases from J, the gap between germline ends came to 11 bases. CDR3 length: 12 amino acids. The V gene's germline CDR1 is SGHRS and CDR2 YFSETQ. The CDR3 nucleotides are TGCGCCAGCAGCGGTAGTGGTGGCGAGCAGTACTTC. Translating gives CASSGSGGEQYF.

This clonotype has just a few counts. J is TRBJ2-7 and V is TRBV25-1, with D perhaps matching TRBD2 (6 bases). The CDR3 contains 15 residues. Per germline, CDR1 MGHDK and CDR2 SYGVNS. V was shortened by 1 base and J by 6 bases, with 16 bases between the two germline ends. CDR3 loop: CASSEFGGVNAEQYF. The CDR3 DNA is TGTGCCAGCAGTGAATTCGGGGGAGTAAACGCCGAGCAGTACTTC.

The rearrangement joins TRBV6-2 or TRBV6-3 to TRBJ2-2; 9 positions agree with TRBD2. V gave up 2 bases and J gave up 3 bases; unmatched junction bases: 7. This CDR3 has 17 amino acids. Germline CDR1 and CDR2: MNHEY and SVGEGT. The CDR3 nucleotides read TGTGCCAGCAGTTACGAGGCGGGAGGGCCAGACACCGGGGAGCTGTTTTTT. Amino acid sequence: CASSYEAGGPDTGELFF.

Ten or more counts support this clonotype. This sequence joins TRBV28 and TRBJ1-5; 7 bases are shared with TRBD1. The CDR3 length is 13 residues. V shed 6 bases, J shed 6 bases, and the junction held 5 bases outside the gene matches. Germline V gene data show CDR1 as MDHEN and CDR2 as SYDVKM. The CDR3 spells CASRTGSVQPQHF. The CDR3 DNA follows: TGTGCCAGCAGGACAGGGTCGGTTCAGCCCCAGCATTTT.

The CDR3 is CASSLVFGSGAPQETQYF. In nucleotides, the CDR3 is TGTGCCAGCAGCTTAGTATTCGGTAGCGGGGCCCCCCAAGAGACCCAGTACTTC. V gene TRBV7-8 combines with J gene TRBJ2-5; 8 nucleotides agree with TRBD2. With V trimmed by 1 base and J by 1 base, 11 bases remained unmatched. Germline V gives CDR1 SGHVS, CDR2 FQNEAQ. The CDR3 spans 18 residues.

A few counts support this clonotype. The V call is TRBV11-2, the J call TRBJ2-1; 9 bases are a match to TRBD2. Germline V gene lookup returns CDR1 SGHAT and CDR2 FQNNGV. V lost 4 bases, J lost 2 bases, and 12 bases stayed unmatched. The CDR3 consists of 18 residues. The CDR3: CASSSRGGRAIAYNEQFF. CDR3 DNA sequence: TGTGCCAGCAGCTCCCGGGGCGGGAGGGCGATAGCCTACAATGAGCAGTTCTTC.

The sample holds many counts of this clonotype. The V and J genes are TRBV12-3 or TRBV12-4 and TRBJ1-1, with a possible D match to TRBD1 (5 bases). The V and J ends lost 6 bases and 11 bases respectively, with 13 bases between them. CDR3 length equals 11 residues. CDR3 in amino acids: CASSPGWEAFF. CDR3 DNA: TGTGCCAGCAGCCCAGGGTGGGAGGCTTTCTTT.

This clonotype has just a few counts. The rearrangement uses TRBV3-1 and TRBJ1-2; D call uncertain. This CDR3 contains 14 residues. Deletions cut 1 base from V and 3 bases from J, with 9 bases between. Germline V lookup: CDR1 LGHDT, CDR2 YNNKEL (reference sequence). The CDR3 DNA is TGTGCCAGCAGCCAAGGGAACATAGACTATGGCTACACCTTC. It codes for CASSQGNIDYGYTF.

In its sample, this clonotype was seen many times. V and J are TRBV20-1 and TRBJ2-1, with 7 bases fitting TRBD1. The V gene's germline CDR1 is DFQATT and CDR2 SNEGSKA (reference sequence). CDR3 length: 15 residues. Trimming removed 6 bases from V and 5 bases from J; junction bases left unmatched: 13. The CDR3 nucleotides are TGCAGTGCCGATGGTGGGAGTACAGGGGACAATGAGCAGTTCTTC. Translation gives CSADGGSTGDNEQFF.

This clonotype was seen once. V and J are TRBV12-3 or TRBV12-4 and TRBJ2-5, with D unresolved. This CDR3 has 11 amino acids. V was cut by 8 bases and J by 2 bases, with 6 bases left in between. CDR3: CASAIQETQYF. As DNA, the CDR3 is TGTGCCAGCGCCATACAAGAGACCCAGTACTTC.

The chain employs TRBV7-6 and TRBJ2-3; 9 nucleotides agree with TRBD2. The V gene's germline CDR1 is SGHVS and CDR2 FNYEAQ. V gave up 3 bases and J gave up 5 bases; unmatched junction bases: 3. There are 14 residues in the CDR3. CDR3 protein: CASSLAGGIDTQYF. The CDR3 DNA follows: TGTGCCAGCAGCTTGGCGGGAGGGATAGATACGCAGTATTTT.

The rearrangement joins TRBV4-2 to TRBJ2-2, with D tentatively TRBD2 (5 bases). V was shortened by 3 bases and J by 1 base, with 15 bases between the two germline ends. CDR3 size: 17 residues. CDR1 is LGHNA and CDR2 is YNFKEQ in the germline V gene. The CDR3: CASSQRATNQNTGELFF. CDR3 sequence (DNA): TGTGCCAGCAGCCAGAGGGCCACAAACCAGAACACCGGGGAGCTGTTTTTT.

This clonotype was found once. This rearrangement joins TRBV5-1 to TRBJ1-1, with 12 bases matching TRBD1. This CDR3 comprises 17 residues. V shed 4 bases and J 3 bases; nucleotides not matched to a gene: 10. CDR1 and CDR2 from the germline V gene are SGHRS and YFSETQ. The CDR3 loop reads CASSDSYRDRGHTEAFF. CDR3 nucleotides: TGCGCCAGCAGCGACTCCTACCGGGACAGGGGGCACACTGAAGCTTTCTTT.

The gene calls are TRBV27 and TRBJ1-1, with no clear D. The V and J ends lost 4 bases and 11 bases respectively, with 11 bases between them. Germline lookup yields CDR1 MNHEY and CDR2 SMNVEV (reference sequence). There are 11 residues in the CDR3. The CDR3 DNA reads as TGTGCCAGCAGTTCAACCAGGTCGGCTTTCTTT. Translating gives CASSSTRSAFF.

This sequence joins TRBV7-2 and TRBJ2-1; 11 bases are shared with TRBD2. The length of the CDR3 is 12 residues. Per germline, CDR1 SGHTA and CDR2 FQGNSA. V was clipped by 2 bases and J by 13 bases; unmatched bases: 1. Written as DNA, the CDR3 is TGTGCCAGCAGCTTAACTAGCGGGAGCCAGTTCTTC. Translating it yields CASSLTSGSQFF.

This clonotype appeared many times. This chain uses TRBV5-1 with TRBJ2-3, with D perhaps matching TRBD1 (5 bases). The ends were cut back, 5 bases at V and 1 base at J, with 14 bases in the middle. CDR1 and CDR2 from the germline V gene are SGHRS and YFSETQ. CDR3 length equals 15 residues. CDR3 in amino acids: CASRTGRAGTDTQYF. CDR3 DNA sequence: TGCGCCAGCAGAACAGGCAGGGCTGGCACAGATACGCAGTATTTT.

Ten or more counts support this clonotype. This chain connects TRBV20-1 to TRBJ2-1; 8 bases fit TRBD2. The CDR3 totals 15 residues. Germline V gene sequence: CDR1 DFQATT, CDR2 SNEGSKA (reference sequence). V lost 0 bases and J lost 7; bases outside the gene matches: 8. The CDR3 nucleotides are TGCAGTGCTAGAGATCCGGGAGGGCCAGGGAATGAGCAGTTCTTC. Its protein is CSARDPGGPGNEQFF.

This clonotype was observed many times. V usage is TRBV28 and J usage is TRBJ2-2, with TRBD1 identical over 10 bases. Germline V gene lookup returns CDR1 MDHEN and CDR2 SYDVKM. The CDR3 runs 17 residues. V lost 11 bases to trimming and J lost 0 bases; unmatched junction nucleotides: 12. In DNA form, the CDR3 reads TGTGCCGCTGGGGACAGGGGCAAACTGCCGAACACCGGGGAGCTGTTTTTT. Translation: CAAGDRGKLPNTGELFF.

The genes are TRBV10-3 and TRBJ2-1; perhaps TRBD2 as D (6 bases). The germline V and J ends were trimmed by 7 bases and 4 bases, with 11 bases remaining between them. The CDR3 spans 13 residues. From germline, CDR1 is ENHRY and CDR2 SYGVKD. CDR3 coding DNA: TGTGCCATCATGGCGGAGGGGTACAATGAGCAGTTCTTC. This translates into CAIMAEGYNEQFF.

This sequence joins TRBV5-6 and TRBJ1-6; D is possibly TRBD1 (6 bases). V was shortened by 4 bases and J by 7 bases, with 15 bases between the two germline ends. This CDR3 has 15 residues. Germline loops: CDR1 SGHDT, CDR2 YYEEEE. CDR3 DNA sequence: TGTGCCAGCAGCATTTATACAGGGTCCAATTCACCCCTCCACTTT. It translates to CASSIYTGSNSPLHF.

This clonotype was found a few times. The chain joins TRBV5-1 to TRBJ2-1, with TRBD2 matching over 11 bases. Trimming cost V 1 base and J 7 bases; bases outside gene matches: 1. Germline V gene data show CDR1 as SGHRS and CDR2 as YFSETQ. This CDR3 comprises 14 residues. CDR3 sequence (DNA): TGCGCCAGCAGCTTGACTAGCGGGAGTAATGAGCAGTTCTTC. It translates to CASSLTSGSNEQFF.

The chain links TRBV19 to TRBJ2-3; no firm D call. The germline V gene encodes CDR1 LNHDA and CDR2 SQIVND (reference sequence). This CDR3 spans 13 amino acids. With 1 base removed from V and 4 bases from J, the gap between germline ends came to 6 bases. CDR3 sequence reads: CASSIAHADTQYF. In DNA form, the CDR3 reads TGTGCCAGTAGTATAGCCCACGCAGATACGCAGTATTTT.

This chain connects TRBV2 to TRBJ2-3; D gene uncertain. Germline lookup yields CDR1 SNHLY and CDR2 FYNNEI. V dropped 0 bases and J dropped 1 base, with 11 bases sitting between them. The CDR3 runs to 16 residues. The CDR3 region is CASSEAGRMGTDTQYF. As DNA, the CDR3 is TGTGCCAGCAGTGAAGCGGGCAGGATGGGCACAGATACGCAGTATTTT.

This clonotype was seen a few times. The chain recombines TRBV7-9 with TRBJ2-7, with D perhaps matching TRBD2 (7 bases). V dropped 3 bases and J dropped 4 bases, with 16 bases sitting between them. The CDR3 is made up of 15 amino acids. Per the germline V gene, CDR1 is SEHNR and CDR2 is FQNEAQ (reference sequence). CDR3 region: CASSLGGLLFYEQYF. In nucleotides, the CDR3 is TGTGCCAGCAGCTTGGGGGGGCTTCTCTTTTACGAGCAGTACTTC.